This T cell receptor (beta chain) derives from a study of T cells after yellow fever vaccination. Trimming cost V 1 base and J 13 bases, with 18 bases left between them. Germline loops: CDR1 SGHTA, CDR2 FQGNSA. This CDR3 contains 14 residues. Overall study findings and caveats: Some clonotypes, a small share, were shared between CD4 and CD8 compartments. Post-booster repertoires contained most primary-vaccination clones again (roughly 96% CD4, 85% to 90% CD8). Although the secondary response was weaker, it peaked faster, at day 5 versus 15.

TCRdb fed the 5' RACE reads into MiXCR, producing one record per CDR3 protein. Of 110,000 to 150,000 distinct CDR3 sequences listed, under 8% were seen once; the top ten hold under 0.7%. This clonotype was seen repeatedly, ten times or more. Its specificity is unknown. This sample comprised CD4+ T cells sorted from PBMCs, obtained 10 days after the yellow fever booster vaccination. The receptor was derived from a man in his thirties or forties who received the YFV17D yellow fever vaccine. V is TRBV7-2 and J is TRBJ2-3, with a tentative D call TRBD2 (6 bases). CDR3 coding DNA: TGTGCCAGCAGCTTAGGAGGCGGGACTCTTACTAAGTATTTT. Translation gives CASSLGGGTLTKYF.